A single TCR beta chain is shown here with its context. The CDR3 loop spans 16 amino acids. With 0 bases clipped from V and 1 base from J, the junction kept 4 bases outside the gene matches. Germline CDR1 SGHRS, CDR2 YFSETQ. In the original workflow: How many nucleated cells were present was estimated from reference gene primer amplification. The protocol was immunoSEQ multiplex PCR, while the TCRdb copy is restricted to in-frame clones and leaves out a portion. V and J calls and clone size are copied from that table; D and trimming were computed from the DNA. The data show over 100,000 clones, with approximately 90% seen just once and about 18% held by the top ten. The data were obtained in a study of blood T cell repertoires in COVID-19. Study-level background: Specimens from acute and convalescent COVID-19 originated in the United States, Italy and Spain. PBMCs, B-cell-depleted T cells, or T cells were the source of the cDNA or gDNA that made up the material.

This clonotype originated in a human donor with acute or convalescent COVID-19. The donor label of this sample is uncertain. Source material: peripheral blood. V and J are TRBV5-1 and TRBJ2-1; 7 positions match TRBD2. CDR3 protein: CASSLDGGSSYNEQFF. The DNA of the CDR3 is TGCGCCAGCAGCTTGGACGGCGGGAGTTCCTACAATGAGCAGTTCTTC. Using reference TRBV5-1 and TRBJ2-1 for the parts outside the CDR3, the full variable domain is KAGVTQTPRYLIKTRGQQVTLSCSPISGHRSVSWYQQTPGQGLQFLFEYFSETQRNKGNFPGRFSGRQFSNSRSEMNVSTLELGDSALYLCASSLDGGSSYNEQFFGPGTRLTVL.